A single sample is the source of the 5 T cell receptor beta chains below, sequenced in a study of neoadjuvant anti-PD-1 for oral cavity cancer (dated by TCRdb to 2020 to 2022). The time point label corresponds to: after neoadjuvant nivolumab, at surgical resection. The library relied on the immunoSEQ multiplex PCR assay. Held by TCRdb, this immuneACCESS table contains in-frame sequences only and omits some clones. Under half of the omission traces to an unresolved V gene where checked; the cause of the rest is unknown. The sample table lists 23,000 or so clones, 26% of them with a count of one. Clones ranked in the top ten supply 15% to 20% of the sample. Sequences were derived from tumor tissue, sampled after nivolumab (anti-PD-1) treatment. The receptors originated from a person aged 40 to 85 with oral cavity squamous cell carcinoma.

This clone was picked up a small number of times. The chain uses TRBV5-1 and TRBJ2-7; D uncertain. The germline CDR1 and CDR2 sequences are SGHRS and YFSETQ. This CDR3 region has 13 residues. V lost 5 bases and J lost 6, with 15 bases in between. Here the CDR3 DNA reads TGCGCCAGCAGGGACGTAGGTAGTCGCGAGCAGTACTTC. This codes for CASRDVGSREQYF.

This chain links TRBV29-1 with TRBJ2-3; D unclear. There are 11 residues in the CDR3. The germline CDR1 and CDR2 sequences are SQVTM and ANQGSEA. V was clipped by 5 bases and J by 6 bases, with 9 bases between them. The CDR3 DNA reads as TGCAGCGTTTTTGTTGTGGATACGCAGTATTTT. Protein sequence: CSVFVVDTQYF.

The chain has TRBV7-3 and TRBJ2-6; 8 bases are a match to TRBD1. The V gene's germline CDR1 is SGHTA and CDR2 FQGTGA. After removal of 5 bases from V and 0 bases from J, the junction contained 3 bases not matched to a gene. The CDR3 sequence is 16 residues long. CDR3 DNA sequence: TGTGCCAGCAGCCCAGGGACAGGCTCTGGGGCCAACGTCCTGACTTTC. It is translated as CASSPGTGSGANVLTF.

The chain recombines TRBV5-1 with TRBJ1-2; possible D gene TRBD1, 5 bases. Germline CDR1 SGHRS, CDR2 YFSETQ. The germline V and J ends were trimmed by 0 bases and 4 bases, with 13 bases remaining between them. This CDR3 is 15 amino acids long. The CDR3 loop is CASSLDGGVFYGYTF. Written as DNA, the CDR3 is TGCGCCAGCAGCTTGGATGGGGGGGTCTTCTATGGCTACACCTTC.

This clone has a handful of counts. The chain uses TRBV6-5 and TRBJ1-2, with D perhaps matching TRBD1 (5 bases). V was cut by 4 bases and J by 4 bases, with 10 bases left in between. CDR3 length: 13 residues. CDR1 and CDR2 (germline): MNHEY, SVGAGI. The CDR3 here is CASSSRGPYGYTF. In DNA form, the CDR3 reads TGTGCCAGCAGTTCAAGGGGTCCCTATGGCTACACCTTC.